Sequencing of this TCR beta chain was carried out in a study of blood T cell repertoires in COVID-19. Study at large: Whether acute or convalescent, the COVID-19 samples came from the United States, Italy and Spain.

The method was immunoSEQ multiplex PCR; TCRdb's version includes in-frame clones alone and lacks a portion of them. Of approximately 100,000 clones listed, roughly 87% were seen once; the top ten hold more than 5%. Trimming took 7 bases from V and 1 from J; bases not matched to a gene: 10. Germline CDR1 and CDR2: MNHEY and SVGAGI. This CDR3 region has 15 residues. The chain joins TRBV6-5 to TRBJ2-7; 7 positions match TRBD2. The clonotype comes from a human donor in a cohort sampled during active COVID-19. The sequencing input was peripheral blood. CDR3 sequence (DNA): TGTGCCAGCATACGGGGGGTAGTCGGTTCCTACGAGCAGTACTTC. Its translation is CASIRGVVGSYEQYF.